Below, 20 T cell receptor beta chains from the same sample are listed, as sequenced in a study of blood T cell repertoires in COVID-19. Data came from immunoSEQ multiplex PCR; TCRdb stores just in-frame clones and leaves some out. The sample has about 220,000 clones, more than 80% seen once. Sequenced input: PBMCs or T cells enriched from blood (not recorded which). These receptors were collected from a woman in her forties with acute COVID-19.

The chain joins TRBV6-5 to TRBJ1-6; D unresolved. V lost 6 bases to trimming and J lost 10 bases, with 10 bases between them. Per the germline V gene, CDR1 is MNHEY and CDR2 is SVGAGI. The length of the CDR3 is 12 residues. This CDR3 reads CASRDSRSPLHF. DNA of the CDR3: TGTGCCAGCAGGGACTCTCGCTCACCCCTCCACTTT.

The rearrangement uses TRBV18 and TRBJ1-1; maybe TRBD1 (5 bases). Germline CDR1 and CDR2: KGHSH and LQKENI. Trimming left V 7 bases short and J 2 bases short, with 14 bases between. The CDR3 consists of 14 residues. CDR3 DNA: TGTGCCAGCTTCGGCGGGGCCTCTAACACTGAAGCTTTCTTT. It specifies CASFGGASNTEAFF.

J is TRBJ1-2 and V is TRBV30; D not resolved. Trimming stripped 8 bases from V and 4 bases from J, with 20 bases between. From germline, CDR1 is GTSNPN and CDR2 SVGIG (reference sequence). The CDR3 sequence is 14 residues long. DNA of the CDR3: TGTGCCCGGCACATCGGCGGCCCCTTCTATGGCTACACCTTC. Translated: CARHIGGPFYGYTF. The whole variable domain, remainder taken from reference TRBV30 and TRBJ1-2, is SQTIHQWPATLVQPVGSPLSLECTVEGTSNPNLYWYRQAAGRGLQLLFYSVGIGQISSEVPQNLSASRPQDRQFILSSKKLLLSDSGFYLCARHIGGPFYGYTFGSGTRLTVV.

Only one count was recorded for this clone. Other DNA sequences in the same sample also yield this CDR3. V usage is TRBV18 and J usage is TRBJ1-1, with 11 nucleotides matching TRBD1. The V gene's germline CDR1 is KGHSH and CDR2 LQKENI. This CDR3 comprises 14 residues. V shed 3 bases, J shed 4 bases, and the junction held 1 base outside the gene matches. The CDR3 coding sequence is TGTGCCAGCTCACCCGGGACAGGGGGCACTGAAGCTTTCTTT. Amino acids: CASSPGTGGTEAFF.

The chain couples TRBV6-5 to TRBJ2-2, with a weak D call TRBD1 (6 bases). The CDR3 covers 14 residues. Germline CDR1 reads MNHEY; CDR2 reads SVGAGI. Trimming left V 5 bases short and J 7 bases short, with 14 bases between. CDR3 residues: CASSKQGFVGELFF. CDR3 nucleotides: TGTGCCAGCAGTAAACAGGGTTTCGTCGGGGAGCTGTTTTTT.

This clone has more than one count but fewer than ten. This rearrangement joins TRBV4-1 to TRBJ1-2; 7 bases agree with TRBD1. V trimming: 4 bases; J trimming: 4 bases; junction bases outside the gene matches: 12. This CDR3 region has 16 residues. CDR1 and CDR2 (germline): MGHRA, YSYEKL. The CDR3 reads CASSLGRGGAIYGYTF. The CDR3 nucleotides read TGCGCCAGCAGCCTCGGGAGAGGGGGCGCTATCTATGGCTACACCTTC.

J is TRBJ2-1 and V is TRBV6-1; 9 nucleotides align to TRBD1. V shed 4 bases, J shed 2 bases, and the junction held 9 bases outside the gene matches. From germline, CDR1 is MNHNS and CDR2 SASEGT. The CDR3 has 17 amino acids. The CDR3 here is CASSARPGTGPYNEQFF. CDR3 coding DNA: TGTGCCAGCAGTGCGCGCCCCGGGACAGGGCCCTACAATGAGCAGTTCTTC.

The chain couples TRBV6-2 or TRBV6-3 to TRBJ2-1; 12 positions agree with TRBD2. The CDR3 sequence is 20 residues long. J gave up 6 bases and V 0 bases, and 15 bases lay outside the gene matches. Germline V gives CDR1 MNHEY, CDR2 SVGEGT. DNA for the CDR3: TGTGCCAGCAGTTACTCGAGTCCCTCTAGCGGGGGGGCCGGTTCCAATGAGCAGTTCTTC. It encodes CASSYSSPSSGGAGSNEQFF.

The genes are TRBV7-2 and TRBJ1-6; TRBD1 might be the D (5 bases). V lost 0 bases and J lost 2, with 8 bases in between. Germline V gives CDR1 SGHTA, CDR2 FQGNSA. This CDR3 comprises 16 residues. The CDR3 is CASSLARQTYNSPLHF. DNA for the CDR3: TGTGCCAGCAGCTTAGCGCGACAGACCTATAATTCACCCCTCCACTTT.

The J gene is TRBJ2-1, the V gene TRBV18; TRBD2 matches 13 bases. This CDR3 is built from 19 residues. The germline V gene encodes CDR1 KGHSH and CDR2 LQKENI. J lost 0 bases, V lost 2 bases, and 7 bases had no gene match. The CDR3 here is CASSPRLAGGLNSYNEQFF. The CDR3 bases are TGTGCCAGCTCACCAAGACTAGCGGGGGGCCTAAACTCCTACAATGAGCAGTTCTTC.

CDR3 DNA sequence: TGTGCCTGGAGTTACATTCAGGAAAAACTGTTTTTT. Translation: CAWSYIQEKLFF. The chain has TRBV30 and TRBJ1-4; D remains unclear. Per the germline V gene, CDR1 is GTSNPN and CDR2 is SVGIG (reference sequence). CDR3 length: 12 residues. V was cut by 2 bases and J by 8 bases, with 9 bases left in between.

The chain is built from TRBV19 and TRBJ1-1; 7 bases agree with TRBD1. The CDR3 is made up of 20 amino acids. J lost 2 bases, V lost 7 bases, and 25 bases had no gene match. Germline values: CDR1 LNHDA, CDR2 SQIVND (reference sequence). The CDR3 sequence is CASTNTIRTGRTSPNTEAFF. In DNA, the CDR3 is TGTGCCAGTACCAATACTATTCGGACAGGACGGACGAGCCCTAACACTGAAGCTTTCTTT. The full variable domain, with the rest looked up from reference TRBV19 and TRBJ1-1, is DGGITQSPKYLFRKEGQNVTLSCEQNLNHDAMYWYRQDPGQGLRLIYYSQIVNDFQKGDIAEGYSVSREKKESFPLTVTSAQKNPTAFYLCASTNTIRTGRTSPNTEAFFGQGTRLTVV.

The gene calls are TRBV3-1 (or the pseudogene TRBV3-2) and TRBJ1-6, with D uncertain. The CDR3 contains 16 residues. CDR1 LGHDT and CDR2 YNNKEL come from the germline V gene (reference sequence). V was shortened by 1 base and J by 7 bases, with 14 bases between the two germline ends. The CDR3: CASSQATARRNSPLHF. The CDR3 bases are TGTGCCAGCAGCCAAGCTACGGCTAGGCGGAATTCACCCCTCCACTTT.

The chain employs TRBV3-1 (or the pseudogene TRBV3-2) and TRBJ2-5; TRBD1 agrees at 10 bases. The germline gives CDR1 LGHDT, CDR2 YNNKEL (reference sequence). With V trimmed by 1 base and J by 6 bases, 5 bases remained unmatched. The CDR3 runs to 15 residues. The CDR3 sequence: CASSQGRTGGKTQYF. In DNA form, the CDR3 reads TGTGCCAGCAGCCAAGGTCGGACAGGGGGTAAGACCCAGTACTTC.

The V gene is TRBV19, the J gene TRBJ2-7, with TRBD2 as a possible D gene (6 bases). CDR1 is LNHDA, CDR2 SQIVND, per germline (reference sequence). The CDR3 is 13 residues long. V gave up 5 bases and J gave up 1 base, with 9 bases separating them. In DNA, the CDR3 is TGTGCCAGTAGTGCGGGACGTTCCTACGAGCAGTACGTC. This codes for CASSAGRSYEQYV.

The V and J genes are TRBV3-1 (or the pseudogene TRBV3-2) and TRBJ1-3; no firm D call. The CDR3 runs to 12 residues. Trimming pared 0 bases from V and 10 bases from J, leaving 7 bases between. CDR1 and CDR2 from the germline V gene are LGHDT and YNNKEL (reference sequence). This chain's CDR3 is CASSQEGRTIYF. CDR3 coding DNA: TGTGCCAGCAGCCAAGAAGGCAGGACCATATATTTT.

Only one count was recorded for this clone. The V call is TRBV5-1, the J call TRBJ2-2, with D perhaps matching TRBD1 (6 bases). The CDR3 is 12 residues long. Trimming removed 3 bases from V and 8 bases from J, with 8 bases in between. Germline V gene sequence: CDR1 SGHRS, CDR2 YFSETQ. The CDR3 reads CASSWGTGELFF. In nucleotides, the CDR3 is TGCGCCAGCAGCTGGGGGACAGGGGAGCTGTTTTTT.

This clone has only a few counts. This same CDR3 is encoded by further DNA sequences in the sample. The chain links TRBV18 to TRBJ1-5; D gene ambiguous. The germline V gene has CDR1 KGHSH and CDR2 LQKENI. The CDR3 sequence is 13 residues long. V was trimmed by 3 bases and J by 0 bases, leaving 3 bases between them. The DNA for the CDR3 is TGTGCCAGCTCACCCGGTAGCAATCAGCCCCAGCATTTT. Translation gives CASSPGSNQPQHF.

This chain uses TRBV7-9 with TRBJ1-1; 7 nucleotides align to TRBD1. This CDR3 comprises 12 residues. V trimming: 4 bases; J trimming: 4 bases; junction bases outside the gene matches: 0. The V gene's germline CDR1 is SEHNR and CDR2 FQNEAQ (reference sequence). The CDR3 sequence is CASSSGGTEAFF. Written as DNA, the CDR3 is TGTGCCAGCAGCTCAGGGGGCACTGAAGCTTTCTTT. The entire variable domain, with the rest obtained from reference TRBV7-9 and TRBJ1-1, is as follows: DTGVSQNPRHKITKRGQNVTFRCDPISEHNRLYWYRQTLGQGPEFLTYFQNEAQLEKSRLLSDRFSAERPKGSFSTLEIQRTEQGDSAMYLCASSSGGTEAFFGQGTRLTVV.

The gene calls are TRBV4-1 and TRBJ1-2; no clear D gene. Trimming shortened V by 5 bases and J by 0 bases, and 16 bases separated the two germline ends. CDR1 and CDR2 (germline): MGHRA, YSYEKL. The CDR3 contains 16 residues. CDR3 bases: TGCGCCAGCAGCTATCGGCAGGCCCTCTCTAACTATGGCTACACCTTC. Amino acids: CASSYRQALSNYGYTF.